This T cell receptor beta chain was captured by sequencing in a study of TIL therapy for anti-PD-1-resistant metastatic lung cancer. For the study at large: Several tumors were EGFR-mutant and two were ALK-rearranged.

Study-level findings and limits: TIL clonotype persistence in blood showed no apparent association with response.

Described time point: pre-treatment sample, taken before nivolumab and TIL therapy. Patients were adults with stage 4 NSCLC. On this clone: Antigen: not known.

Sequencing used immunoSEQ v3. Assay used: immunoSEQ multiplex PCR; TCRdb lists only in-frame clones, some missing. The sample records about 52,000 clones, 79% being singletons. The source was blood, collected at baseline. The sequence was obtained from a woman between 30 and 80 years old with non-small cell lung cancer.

CDR3 in amino acids: CASSNGYYGYTF. The CDR3 DNA follows: TGTGCCAGTAGTAACGGTTACTATGGCTACACCTTC. The gene calls are TRBV19 and TRBJ1-2; D unresolved. V was clipped by 4 bases and J by 3 bases, with 6 bases between them. The CDR3 is 12 amino acids. Germline V lookup: CDR1 LNHDA, CDR2 SQIVND (reference sequence).